The clone carrying this T cell receptor beta chain was seen many times. Antigen: not known. Study results and limitations: Tumor memory CD4+ T cell TCR gene usage clustered with blood and lymph node memory CD4+ cells and lymph node naive CD4+ cells. Tumor Tregs overlapped most with tumor, then blood, naive CD4+ cells.

Cells sorted as Tregs were CD4+, CD25+ and CD127-/low. One entry per CDR3 protein, called by TCRdb with MiXCR from the 5' RACE reads. Found here are tens of thousands of distinct CDR3 sequences, about 20% of them singletons; the top ten hold about 4%. The TCR sequence derives from a female donor with breast cancer. Material: Tregs sorted from blood.

CDR3 in amino acids: CASSLARMNTEAFF. The CDR3, as DNA: TGTGCCAGCAGCTTGGCCAGAATGAACACTGAAGCTTTCTTT. This chain links TRBV7-9 with TRBJ1-1; D is ambiguous. Germline assignment: CDR1 SEHNR and CDR2 FQNEAQ (reference sequence). The CDR3 sequence is 14 residues long. V was clipped by 3 bases and J by 0 bases, with 8 bases between them.